One and the same sample provided the 5 T cell receptor beta chains below, sequenced in a study of blood T cell repertoires in COVID-19. Repertoires were generated with immunoSEQ multiplex PCR, while TCRdb's copy carries only in-frame clones and drops some. The table records a few hundred thousand clones, roughly nine tenths of them present only once. Sequencing used PBMCs or T cells enriched from blood (not recorded which). These receptors were collected from a young woman who had recovered from COVID-19.

This clone was counted between two and nine times. The chain is built from TRBV4-1 and TRBJ1-5; D gene unclear. This CDR3 contains 16 residues. The germline CDR1 and CDR2 sequences are MGHRA and YSYEKL. V lost 0 bases to trimming and J lost 6 bases, with 15 bases between them. Written as DNA, the CDR3 is TGCGCCAGCAGCCAAGATCATGGGCCGGTGGCTCAGCCCCAGCATTTT. Amino acid sequence: CASSQDHGPVAQPQHF.

A word on this clone: A read error may account for a junction end that differs from germline. The genes are TRBV5-4 and TRBJ1-4; D unresolved. This CDR3 spans 13 amino acids. The germline gives CDR1 SGHNT, CDR2 YYREEE (reference sequence). The CDR3 loop reads CASRPDTSEKLFF. Here the CDR3 DNA reads TGTGCCAGCAGGCCAGACACTAGTGAAAAACTGTTTTTT.

The chain employs TRBV7-3 and TRBJ2-5, with 12 bases identical to TRBD1. The trim removed 5 bases at V and 4 bases at J, leaving 14 bases unmatched. Germline V gene data show CDR1 as SGHTA and CDR2 as FQGTGA. The CDR3 has 18 amino acids. The CDR3, as DNA: TGTGCCAGCAGCCTAGACCCGGGACAGGGGGCAGTTGGAGAGACCCAGTACTTC. Its protein is CASSLDPGQGAVGETQYF.

The V call is TRBV2, the J call TRBJ1-3, with 10 bases matching TRBD1. J was trimmed by 8 bases and V by 5 bases; bases with no gene match: 6. The CDR3 contains 14 residues. Germline V lookup: CDR1 SNHLY, CDR2 FYNNEI. CDR3 protein: CASSIGQGVDTIYF. CDR3 sequence (DNA): TGTGCCAGCAGTATCGGACAGGGGGTAGACACCATATATTTT.

J is TRBJ1-1 and V is TRBV5-8; tentatively, D is TRBD1 (5 bases). CDR1 SGHTS and CDR2 YDEGEE come from the germline V gene. This CDR3 comprises 15 residues. Trimming took 1 base from V and 10 from J, leaving 20 bases between them. The CDR3 coding sequence is TGTGCCAGCAGCTTGCTTCAGGGCCCTTTTGCTGCAGCTTTCTTT. Translating it yields CASSLLQGPFAAAFF.